A selection of T cell receptor beta chains follows, all from one sample in a study of identical twins. Each CDR3 protein gets one entry after TCRdb re-called the 5' RACE reads with MiXCR. The sample records 400,000 to 550,000 distinct CDR3 sequences, about 13% being singletons. The same specimen was also included in a second study, on yellow fever vaccine responses in identical twins.

Sample: CD4+ T cells sorted from blood. Receptors were obtained from a woman aged 18-29 years in good health. Each CDR3 is given without its conserved first and last residue.

j_call v_call cdr3_aa
TRBJ2-1 TRBV2 ASREEGRGLDEQF
TRBJ2-7 TRBV19 ASSREAVGYEQY
TRBJ2-7 TRBV28 ASSRWGAGVSDEQY
TRBJ2-7 TRBV12-3/TRBV12-4 ASSLLVFAEQY
TRBJ2-7 TRBV6-5 ASSYSSSTGGEQY
TRBJ2-7 TRBV20-1 SARDSRGNREQY
TRBJ2-1 TRBV20-1 SARDSGGSGNEQF
TRBJ1-5 TRBV20-1 SASGGGPQH
TRBJ2-7 TRBV28 ASTTGSSYEQY
TRBJ2-7 TRBV28 ASSLWGQGEAEQY
TRBJ2-1 TRBV20-1 SARRRIGGGDEQF
TRBJ2-3 TRBV29-1 SEGQVADTQY
TRBJ2-7 TRBV20-1 SAHGGSAYEQY
TRBJ2-7 TRBV10-3 ATRGPPDYEQY
TRBJ2-1 TRBV12-3/TRBV12-4 ASTPDSSGNEQF
TRBJ2-2 TRBV5-1 ASSLRDPETGELF
TRBJ2-7 TRBV5-1 ASSLQGQGSEQY
TRBJ2-7 TRBV20-1 SASFTSGSYEQY
TRBJ2-3 TRBV5-1 ASKSGGRTDTQY
TRBJ1-1 TRBV12-3/TRBV12-4 ASRPRAPGSEAF
TRBJ2-3 TRBV9 ASSPRTGKQDTQY
TRBJ2-3 TRBV5-4 ASSYEGSTDTQY
TRBJ2-5 TRBV9 ASSVEGTSGQETQY
TRBJ2-7 TRBV10-2 ASMNWRGPSYEQY
TRBJ2-7 TRBV6-2/TRBV6-3 AIYSGSQGEQY
TRBJ2-2 TRBV11-1 ASKEREGHFPGELF
TRBJ2-2 TRBV6-1 ASTRGGSRTGELF
TRBJ2-2 TRBV21-1 ASSKDSAANTGELF
TRBJ1-4 TRBV20-1 SAYGSSNEKLF
TRBJ2-2 TRBV20-1 SASISANTGELF
TRBJ2-2 TRBV29-1 SVVRLAGRGGELF
TRBJ2-2 TRBV12-3/TRBV12-4 ASSLEVKTGELF
TRBJ2-3 TRBV6-5 ASSYSFSGRASDTQY
TRBJ2-3 TRBV10-1 ASSPLKGATDTQY
TRBJ2-3 TRBV28 ASTSVGGLGTDTQY
TRBJ2-5 TRBV11-2 ASSLAQGRVMETQY
TRBJ2-3 TRBV20-1 SAKEGTSGLDTQY
TRBJ2-7 TRBV7-8 ASSLAAALTGPYEQY
TRBJ2-7 TRBV6-5 ASSYSGDYEQY
TRBJ2-1 TRBV2 ASSSGLPRVNEQF
TRBJ1-4 TRBV9 ASSGAIGEKLF
TRBJ2-3 TRBV10-1 ASSEGAGGPGTDTQY